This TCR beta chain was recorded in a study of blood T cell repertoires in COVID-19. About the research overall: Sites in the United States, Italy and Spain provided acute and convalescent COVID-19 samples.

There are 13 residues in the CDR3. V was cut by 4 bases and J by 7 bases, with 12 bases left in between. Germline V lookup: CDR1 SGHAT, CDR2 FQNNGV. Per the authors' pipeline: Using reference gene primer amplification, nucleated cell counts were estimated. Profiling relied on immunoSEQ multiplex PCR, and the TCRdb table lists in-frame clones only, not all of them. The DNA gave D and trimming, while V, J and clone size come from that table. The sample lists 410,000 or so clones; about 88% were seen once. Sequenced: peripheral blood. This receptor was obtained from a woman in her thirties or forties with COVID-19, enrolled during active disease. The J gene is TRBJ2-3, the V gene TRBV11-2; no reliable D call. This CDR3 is CASSSPGANTQYF. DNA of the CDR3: TGTGCCAGCAGCTCCCCTGGAGCCAATACGCAGTATTTT.